The 20 T cell receptor beta chains below all came from one sample that was sequenced in a study of cytomegalovirus exposure and HLA in healthy donors. In the PCR, 60 Vbeta and 13 Jbeta primers were used. TCRdb keeps only in-frame clones here, not all; method: immunoSEQ multiplex PCR. Here the sample spans 150,000 to 200,000 clones, approximately 81% being singletons. The sequencing sample was made of PBMCs. These receptor sequences come from a female donor in good health and CMV-seronegative.

This chain joins TRBV13 and TRBJ1-2, with D maybe TRBD1 (5 bases). Germline CDR1 PRHDT, CDR2 FYEKMQ (reference sequence). This CDR3 spans 12 amino acids. The V and J ends lost 8 bases and 4 bases respectively, with 11 bases between them. The CDR3 nucleotides are TGTGCCAGCCGCGGGACGGGCTATGGCTACACCTTC. Protein product: CASRGTGYGYTF.

The CDR3 loop is CASSRTEIHTEAFF. DNA for the CDR3: TGTGCCAGCAGCCGGACAGAGATCCACACTGAAGCTTTCTTT. This chain links TRBV28 with TRBJ1-1; D might be TRBD1 (6 bases). This CDR3 spans 14 amino acids. V lost 6 bases and J lost 3, with 14 bases in between. Germline CDR1 reads MDHEN; CDR2 reads SYDVKM. Combining the CDR3 with reference TRBV28 and TRBJ1-1 gives the whole variable domain DVKVTQSSRYLVKRTGEKVFLECVQDMDHENMFWYRQDPGLGLRLIYFSYDVKMKEKGDIPEGYSVSREKKERFSLILESASTNQTSMYLCASSRTEIHTEAFFGQGTRLTVV.

The rearrangement links TRBV7-9 to TRBJ2-7, with unresolved D. Trimming took off 5 bases at V and 3 bases at J, with 11 bases between the two ends. The CDR3 loop spans 13 amino acids. CDR1 is SEHNR and CDR2 is FQNEAQ in the germline V gene (reference sequence). The CDR3 sequence: CASSPDGFYEQYF. CDR3 in DNA: TGTGCCAGCAGCCCAGACGGGTTCTACGAGCAGTACTTC.

The genes are TRBV6-5 and TRBJ2-7; TRBD1 agrees at 7 bases. V was pared by 6 bases and J by 4 bases, with 9 bases of the junction left unmatched. Germline loops: CDR1 MNHEY, CDR2 SVGAGI. The CDR3 totals 14 residues. The chain's CDR3 is CASRTDRVEYEQYF. Written as DNA, the CDR3 is TGTGCCAGCAGGACCGACAGGGTGGAATACGAGCAGTACTTC.

CDR3 nucleotide sequence: TGTGCCAGCAGCTTCCTCAGACCTAGCGGGAACGTTTACGAGCAGTACTTC. Its translation: CASSFLRPSGNVYEQYF. This chain connects TRBV7-9 to TRBJ2-7; 9 positions match TRBD2. The CDR3 sequence is 17 residues long. V shed 3 bases and J 4 bases; nucleotides not matched to a gene: 13. Germline CDR1 SEHNR, CDR2 FQNEAQ (reference sequence).

This sequence joins TRBV7-2 and TRBJ2-1, with a weak D call TRBD2 (6 bases). The CDR3 loop spans 14 amino acids. The germline V gene has CDR1 SGHTA and CDR2 FQGNSA. Trimming took 5 bases from V and 9 from J, leaving 17 bases between them. CDR3 nucleotide sequence: TGTGCCAGCAGCCCGGAGGGTAACTCGCCTGAGCAGTTCTTC. It yields the protein CASSPEGNSPEQFF.

V is TRBV6-6 and J is TRBJ1-6; D is unclear. Trimming left V 2 bases short and J 9 bases short, with 8 bases between. The CDR3 is 13 amino acids. Germline CDR1 is MNHNY and CDR2 is SVGAGI (reference sequence). CDR3 residues: CASSYRGGSPLHF. CDR3 DNA sequence: TGTGCCAGCAGTTACCGGGGTGGTTCACCCCTCCACTTT.

This chain connects TRBV6-5 to TRBJ1-1, with D possibly TRBD1 on 5 matching bases. CDR1 is MNHEY, CDR2 SVGAGI, per germline. CDR3 length: 14 amino acids. The V gene lost 6 bases and the J gene lost 3 bases, with 14 bases spanning the gap. The CDR3 coding sequence is TGTGCCAGCAGGACAAGGGGAACTTACACTGAAGCTTTCTTT. This translates into CASRTRGTYTEAFF.

This rearrangement joins TRBV7-3 to TRBJ2-5; 9 nucleotides agree with TRBD2. Germline CDR1 SGHTA, CDR2 FQGTGA. The V and J ends lost 5 bases and 2 bases, in that order; junction bases with no gene match: 9. CDR3 length: 16 amino acids. DNA of the CDR3: TGTGCCAGCAGCCCGAACGGGCTAGCGGGGCAAGAGACCCAGTACTTC. Its protein product is CASSPNGLAGQETQYF.

The V and J genes are TRBV14 and TRBJ2-7; D is undetermined. Trimming took off 0 bases at V and 0 bases at J, with 6 bases between the two ends. CDR3 size: 14 residues. Germline values: CDR1 SGHDN, CDR2 FVKESK. CDR3 bases: TGTGCCAGCAGCCAAGACGGTAGCTCCTACGAGCAGTACTTC. Protein product: CASSQDGSSYEQYF.

This chain connects TRBV4-3 to TRBJ2-1; tentative D call: TRBD2 (6 bases). The germline V gene has CDR1 LGHNA and CDR2 YSLEER. CDR3 size: 14 residues. V lost 1 base to trimming and J lost 8 bases, with 12 bases between them. CDR3 bases: TGCGCCAGCAGCCAAGGGGGCGGAGGGGATGAGCAGTTCTTC. Translating it yields CASSQGGGGDEQFF.

The genes are TRBV7-3 and TRBJ2-1; D might be TRBD2 (6 bases). Germline V gene lookup returns CDR1 SGHTA and CDR2 FQGTGA. This CDR3 has 14 amino acids. Trimming stripped 8 bases from V and 5 bases from J, with 16 bases between. The CDR3, as DNA: TGTGCCAGCGGGCCGGCGGGGATCAACAATGAGCAGTTCTTC. Its protein is CASGPAGINNEQFF.

CDR3 nucleotide sequence: TGTGCCTGGACCCGTAGCGGGGGCTGGTACAATGAGCAGTTCTTC. Amino acid sequence: CAWTRSGGWYNEQFF. The gene calls are TRBV30 and TRBJ2-1, with 9 bases matching TRBD2. The CDR3 runs to 15 residues. J gave up 4 bases and V 4 bases, and 8 bases lay outside the gene matches. In germline, CDR1 is GTSNPN, CDR2 SVGIG (reference sequence).

The chain couples TRBV11-2 to TRBJ2-7, with 14 bases fitting TRBD2. Per germline, CDR1 SGHAT and CDR2 FQNNGV. With 3 bases clipped from V and 5 bases from J, the junction kept 3 bases outside the gene matches. The CDR3 is 15 residues long. CDR3 region: CASSLGLAGVHEQYF. In DNA, the CDR3 is TGTGCCAGCAGCTTGGGACTAGCGGGAGTCCACGAGCAGTACTTC.

The chain uses TRBV19 and TRBJ2-3, with D perhaps TRBD1 (6 bases). V was cut by 2 bases and J by 2 bases, with 11 bases left in between. This CDR3 comprises 15 residues. From germline, CDR1 is LNHDA and CDR2 SQIVND (reference sequence). CDR3 in DNA: TGTGCCAGTAGTATAAGGACAGCATTCACAGATACGCAGTATTTT. Protein product: CASSIRTAFTDTQYF.

V usage is TRBV9 and J usage is TRBJ2-3, with D perhaps TRBD2 (6 bases). Germline V gene sequence: CDR1 SGDLS, CDR2 YYNGEE. V was trimmed by 5 bases and J by 0 bases, leaving 13 bases between them. The length of the CDR3 is 15 residues. CDR3 loop: CASSGGTLSTDTQYF. The CDR3 bases are TGTGCCAGCAGTGGGGGGACCCTGAGCACAGATACGCAGTATTTT.

The chain has TRBV2 and TRBJ1-1, with 10 bases lining up with TRBD1. Unmatched junction bases numbered 7, after V lost 9 bases and J lost 3 bases. Germline V gives CDR1 SNHLY, CDR2 FYNNEI. The CDR3 is 14 amino acids. The CDR3 sequence: CARGDRGSYTEAFF. The CDR3 coding sequence is TGTGCCAGAGGGGACAGGGGTAGTTACACTGAAGCTTTCTTT.

This rearrangement joins TRBV10-3 to TRBJ1-1; D may be TRBD1 (5 bases). V was shortened by 10 bases and J by 6 bases, with 15 bases between the two germline ends. The CDR3 has 12 residues. The germline gives CDR1 ENHRY, CDR2 SYGVKD. The CDR3 DNA is TGTGCCAACGCTGACAGACCTGCTGAAGCTTTCTTT. It translates to CANADRPAEAFF.

The V gene is TRBV19, the J gene TRBJ1-4; D perhaps matches TRBD1 (5 bases). V was shortened by 7 bases and J by 0 bases, with 12 bases between the two germline ends. Germline assignment: CDR1 LNHDA and CDR2 SQIVND (reference sequence). The CDR3 extends over 15 amino acids. The CDR3 loop is CASTPAGATNEKLFF. DNA for the CDR3: TGTGCCAGTACCCCTGCGGGGGCAACTAATGAAAAACTGTTTTTT. The whole variable domain, filled in from reference TRBV19 and TRBJ1-4, reads DGGITQSPKYLFRKEGQNVTLSCEQNLNHDAMYWYRQDPGQGLRLIYYSQIVNDFQKGDIAEGYSVSREKKESFPLTVTSAQKNPTAFYLCASTPAGATNEKLFFGSGTQLSVL.

The V and J genes are TRBV5-1 and TRBJ2-2; the match to TRBD2 covers 10 bases. CDR1 is SGHRS, CDR2 YFSETQ, per germline. J was trimmed by 0 bases and V by 4 bases; bases with no gene match: 6. This CDR3 has 17 residues. The CDR3 spells CASSPTLAGANTGELFF. The CDR3 DNA follows: TGCGCCAGCAGCCCCACTCTAGCGGGGGCGAACACCGGGGAGCTGTTTTTT.